These T cell receptor beta chains were read from a single sample in a study of cytomegalovirus exposure and HLA in healthy donors. Only in-frame clones appear in the TCRdb table, and some are missing; sequencing was by immunoSEQ multiplex PCR. The sample carries about 200,000 clones, around 77% recorded once. Sample: PBMCs. These receptors were obtained from a woman aged 25 to 39 in good health and CMV-seronegative. Each CDR3 is given with its conserved first and last residue. A D gene is named only where the DNA matches it firmly. Some rows have no size entry. The others give once, few or many, or a class for an expanded clone.

TRBV30	TRBJ2-2	once	-	CAWMRGPNTGELFF	TGTGCCTGGATGCGGGGACCGAACACCGGGGAGCTGTTTTTT
TRBV28	TRBJ2-3	few	TRBD2	CASSLGTSGTVQYF	TGTGCCAGCAGTCTGGGGACTAGCGGGACAGTGCAGTATTTT
TRBV11-2	TRBJ1-2	-	-	CASSFVSGTYGYTF	TGTGCCAGCAGCTTTGTTTCAGGGACATATGGCTACACCTTC
TRBV9	TRBJ2-2	few	-	CASSGSRTNTGELFF	TGTGCCAGCAGCGGTAGCCGAACGAACACCGGGGAGCTGTTTTTT
TRBV5-5	TRBJ2-5	-	-	CASGSPRRGGQETQYF	TGTGCCAGCGGCTCTCCCCGGAGGGGTGGCCAAGAGACCCAGTACTTC
TRBV7-2	TRBJ1-4	-	TRBD1	CASSAGTGLEKLFF	TGTGCCAGCAGCGCCGGGACAGGTCTAGAAAAACTGTTTTTT
TRBV6-1	TRBJ1-1	-	-	CASSEVGGVAFF	TGTGCCAGCAGTGAAGTGGGAGGTGTAGCTTTCTTT
TRBV7-8	TRBJ2-5	-	-	CASSLGTALETQYF	TGTGCCAGCAGCTTAGGAACAGCTCTAGAGACCCAGTACTTC
TRBV6-6	TRBJ2-7	-	TRBD2	CASSNSGRRDEQYF	TGTGCCAGCAGTAATAGCGGGAGGCGCGACGAGCAGTACTTC
TRBV9	TRBJ1-1	once	-	CASSVGLEGTEAFF	TGTGCCAGCAGCGTAGGTCTGGAGGGGACTGAAGCTTTCTTT
TRBV28	TRBJ2-5	-	TRBD2	CASSSPGLAAQETQYF	TGTGCCAGCAGTTCACCGGGACTAGCGGCACAAGAGACCCAGTACTTC
TRBV7-2	TRBJ2-1	-	-	CASSSPLRPTGTLYNEQFF	TGTGCCAGCAGCTCCCCCCTTCGTCCCACAGGGACCCTCTACAATGAGCAGTTCTTC
TRBV19	TRBJ2-7	few	TRBD2	CASSGRASEQYF	TGTGCCAGTAGCGGGAGGGCGAGTGAGCAGTACTTC
TRBV5-6	TRBJ2-5	-	TRBD1	CASSRTGGQETQYF	TGTGCCAGCAGCAGGACAGGGGGGCAAGAGACCCAGTACTTC
TRBV5-4	TRBJ1-3	-	-	CASSLDRIGNTIYF	TGTGCCAGCAGCTTGGACAGGATTGGAAACACCATATATTTT
TRBV15	TRBJ2-7	-	-	CATQATLDYEQYF	TGTGCCACCCAGGCTACCCTTGACTACGAGCAGTACTTC
TRBV21-1	TRBJ1-5	once	-	CASSTTGRGLLVSNQPQHF	TGTGCCAGCAGCACTACGGGCAGGGGGTTATTAGTTAGCAATCAGCCCCAGCATTTT
TRBV5-6	TRBJ1-6	-	-	CASSFDGGAYNSPLHF	TGTGCCAGCAGCTTCGACGGGGGGGCCTATAATTCACCCCTCCACTTT
TRBV4-2	TRBJ2-3	few	TRBD2	CASSQHRTSGGRYPSSTDTQYF	TGTGCCAGCAGCCAACATAGGACTAGCGGGGGGCGTTATCCTTCCAGCACAGATACGCAGTATTTT
TRBV6-1	TRBJ1-5	-	-	CASSPSGHQPQHF	TGTGCCAGCAGTCCTTCAGGGCATCAGCCCCAGCATTTT
TRBV7-8	TRBJ1-4	-	TRBD1	CASSFSGGRDEKLFF	TGTGCCAGCAGCTTCTCAGGGGGCCGGGATGAAAAACTGTTTTTT
TRBV9	TRBJ1-1	-	TRBD1	CASSVGGGAGTEAFF	TGTGCCAGCAGCGTAGGAGGGGGCGCGGGAACTGAAGCTTTCTTT
TRBV28	TRBJ2-7	-	-	CASSPSLFYEQYF	TGTGCCAGCAGTCCCTCCTTATTCTACGAGCAGTACTTC
TRBV6-5	TRBJ2-7	-	-	CASSWASGLYEQYF	TGTGCCAGCAGCTGGGCAAGCGGCCTGTACGAGCAGTACTTC
TRBV6-1	TRBJ2-7	-	-	CASTPRGNDEQYF	TGTGCCAGCACCCCGAGAGGGAACGACGAGCAGTACTTC
TRBV9	TRBJ2-2	-	TRBD2	CASSPREGDTGELFF	TGTGCCAGCAGCCCCCGGGAGGGGGACACCGGGGAGCTGTTTTTT
TRBV6-5	TRBJ1-2	-	-	CASSYTQGQGYTF	TGTGCCAGCAGTTACACCCAGGGTCAGGGCTACACCTTC
TRBV5-1	TRBJ2-1	-	-	CASSLSSQATHEQFF	TGCGCCAGCAGCTTGTCGTCGCAGGCCACCCATGAGCAGTTCTTC
TRBV7-9	TRBJ2-7	-	-	CASRPNGGYYEQYF	TGTGCCAGCAGACCAAACGGGGGATACTACGAGCAGTACTTC
TRBV4-2	TRBJ1-3	-	TRBD1	CASSQDRTGTGNTIYF	TGTGCCAGCAGCCAAGATCGGACAGGGACTGGAAACACCATATATTTT
TRBV5-4	TRBJ2-7	-	TRBD1	CASSLQGVNEQYF	TGTGCCAGCAGCTTACAGGGGGTTAACGAGCAGTACTTC
TRBV7-9	TRBJ2-2	-	-	CASSFSQGNTGELFF	TGTGCCAGCAGCTTCTCCCAGGGGAACACCGGGGAGCTGTTTTTT
TRBV18	TRBJ2-7	few	TRBD1	CASSPEGTGSSSYEQYF	TGTGCCAGCTCACCAGAGGGGACAGGTTCAAGCTCCTACGAGCAGTACTTC
TRBV28	TRBJ1-2	-	-	CASSLYPDYGYTF	TGTGCCAGCAGTTTATACCCAGATTATGGCTACACCTTC
TRBV19	TRBJ2-7	-	TRBD2	CASSIGGTRSFEQYF	TGTGCCAGTAGTATAGGCGGGACTAGGTCGTTCGAGCAGTACTTC
TRBV2	TRBJ2-7	-	-	CASPPTEGASIEQYF	TGTGCCAGCCCCCCGACGGAGGGGGCTTCGATCGAGCAGTACTTC
TRBV6-5	TRBJ2-7	-	-	CASSYRWGSEVQSQYF	TGTGCCAGCAGTTACCGTTGGGGTAGCGAGGTCCAATCGCAGTACTTC
TRBV2	TRBJ1-4	-	-	CASRTQGTEKLFF	TGTGCCAGCAGGACCCAGGGTACTGAAAAACTGTTTTTT
TRBV5-1	TRBJ1-5	-	-	CASSRGDRHSNQPQHF	TGCGCCAGCAGCCGGGGGGACCGCCATAGCAATCAGCCCCAGCATTTT
TRBV7-2	TRBJ2-3	-	-	CASSLRPSVDTQYF	TGTGCCAGCAGCCTGAGGCCCAGTGTGGATACGCAGTATTTT
TRBV11-2	TRBJ1-6	-	TRBD1	CASSIGQGNSPLHF	TGTGCCAGCAGCATAGGACAGGGGAATTCACCCCTCCACTTT
TRBV28	TRBJ1-2	-	-	CASSLVGGSGYTF	TGTGCCAGCAGTTTAGTAGGGGGATCCGGCTACACCTTC
TRBV4-1	TRBJ1-3	-	TRBD1	CASSLWDRAGNTIYF	TGCGCCAGCAGCCTATGGGACAGGGCCGGAAACACCATATATTTT
TRBV5-1	TRBJ2-7	-	TRBD2	CASSNSAGGLYEQYF	TGCGCCAGCAGCAATTCAGCGGGAGGTCTGTACGAGCAGTACTTC
TRBV10-1	TRBJ1-2	-	TRBD1	CASSESGTGYYGYTF	TGCGCCAGCAGTGAGTCCGGGACAGGGTACTATGGCTACACCTTC
TRBV19	TRBJ1-2	-	-	CASSRQGANYGYPF	TGTGCCAGTAGTAGGCAGGGTGCAAACTATGGCTACCCCTTC
TRBV16	TRBJ2-7	-	TRBD2	CASSRPGTIYEQYF	TGTGCCAGCAGCCGCCCCGGGACTATCTACGAGCAGTACTTC
TRBV5-1	TRBJ2-7	-	-	CASSWDTPYEQYF	TGCGCCAGCAGCTGGGACACACCCTACGAGCAGTACTTC
TRBV4-2	TRBJ2-3	-	-	CASSPSSGSTDTQYF	TGTGCCAGCAGCCCATCCAGCGGTAGCACAGATACGCAGTATTTT
TRBV7-8	TRBJ1-5	-	TRBD1	CASQGDGQPQHF	TGTGCCAGCCAGGGGGACGGGCAGCCCCAGCATTTT
TRBV4-1	TRBJ1-1	-	-	CASSQVGGSTEAFF	TGCGCCAGCAGCCAAGTAGGAGGGAGCACTGAAGCTTTCTTT
TRBV30	TRBJ2-7	-	-	CAWSVGSGNEQYF	TGTGCCTGGAGTGTGGGGTCGGGGAACGAGCAGTACTTC
TRBV4-1	TRBJ2-7	-	-	CASSQDYAYPRNF	TGCGCCAGCAGCCAAGATTACGCGTACCCCAGGAACTTC
TRBV7-8	TRBJ1-5	-	-	CASSTVRRPGGSNQPQHF	TGTGCCAGCAGTACAGTCAGGCGCCCCGGAGGCAGCAATCAGCCCCAGCATTTT
TRBV30	TRBJ2-7	-	-	CAWSEGYEQYF	TGTGCCTGGAGTGAGGGGTACGAGCAGTACTTC
TRBV7-6	TRBJ2-2	-	TRBD2	CASSLIAGTSVGELFF	TGTGCCAGCAGCTTAATCGCCGGGACTAGCGTCGGGGAGCTGTTTTTT
TRBV2	TRBJ1-3	few	-	CASSDSQGTIYF	TGTGCCAGCAGTGATTCACAGGGCACCATATATTTT
TRBV5-1	TRBJ2-4	-	-	CASSLGGGIQYF	TGCGCCAGCAGCTTGGGGGGAGGCATTCAGTACTTC
TRBV29-1	TRBJ2-3	-	-	CSVASRSRVLGDTDTQYF	TGCAGCGTTGCTTCCCGTTCTAGGGTCCTCGGGGACACAGATACGCAGTATTTT
TRBV6-6	TRBJ1-2	few	-	CASSYSVTGNGYTF	TGTGCCAGCAGTTACTCCGTAACAGGGAATGGCTACACCTTC